The clone carrying this T cell receptor beta chain has just a few counts. V lost 3 bases and J 5 bases, leaving 16 bases between the germline ends. CDR3 length: 16 residues. CDR1 LGHDT and CDR2 YNNKEL come from the germline V gene (reference sequence). In the authors' methods: Amplification of reference gene primers was used by the study to estimate nucleated cell counts. The data were produced by immunoSEQ multiplex PCR, yet TCRdb's version contains in-frame clones alone and is incomplete. The DNA gave D and trimming, while V, J and clone size come from that table. In the table there are some 170,000 clones, more than 75% of which are singletons. These data originate in a study of blood T cell repertoires in COVID-19. Study details: COVID-19 samples collected from the United States, Italy and Spain covered acute and convalescent phases. PBMCs, B-cell-depleted T cells, or T cells were the source of the cDNA or gDNA that made up the material.

The specimen was peripheral blood. The origin of this receptor is a middle-aged man with acute or convalescent COVID-19. The chain links TRBV3-1 (or the pseudogene TRBV3-2) to TRBJ2-2; D is unclear. The CDR3 DNA is TGTGCCAGCAGCCACCGTAACGGAGTACGGACCGGGGAGCTGTTTTTT. This translates into CASSHRNGVRTGELFF.